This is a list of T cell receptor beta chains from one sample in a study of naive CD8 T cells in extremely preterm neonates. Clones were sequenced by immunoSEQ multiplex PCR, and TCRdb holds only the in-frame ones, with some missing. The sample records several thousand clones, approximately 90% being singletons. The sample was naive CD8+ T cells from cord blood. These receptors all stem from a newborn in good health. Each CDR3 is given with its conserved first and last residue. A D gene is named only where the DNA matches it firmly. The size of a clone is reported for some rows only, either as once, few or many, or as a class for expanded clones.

CASSLLAGGYNEQFF | TGTGCCAGCAGTCTTCTAGCGGGAGGTTACAATGAGCAGTTCTTC | TRBJ2-1 | - | TRBV6-1 | TRBD2
CASSLAGPYEQYF | TGTGCCAGCAGTTTAGCAGGGCCCTACGAGCAGTACTTC | TRBJ2-7 | once | TRBV27 | -
CASSWDIAKNIQYF | TGTGCCAGCAGTTGGGACATAGCCAAAAACATTCAGTACTTC | TRBJ2-4 | - | TRBV27 | -
CASSLADLAGEVYEQYF | TGTGCCAGCAGCTTAGCGGATCTAGCGGGAGAAGTCTACGAGCAGTACTTC | TRBJ2-7 | - | TRBV7-9 | TRBD2
CASIGGLTEAFF | TGTGCCAGCATAGGGGGCCTCACTGAAGCTTTCTTT | TRBJ1-1 | once | TRBV27 | TRBD1
CATSISLAGVETQYF | TGTGCCACCAGTATTTCTCTAGCGGGGGTGGAGACCCAGTACTTC | TRBJ2-5 | - | TRBV15 | TRBD2
CASSFKGQGYGYTF | TGTGCCAGCAGCTTCAAGGGACAGGGGTATGGCTACACCTTC | TRBJ1-2 | - | TRBV5-4 | TRBD1
CASSPGQGNTGELFF | TGTGCCAGCAGTCCGGGACAGGGGAACACCGGGGAGCTGTTTTTT | TRBJ2-2 | - | TRBV2 | TRBD1
CASSTGAQPQHF | TGTGCCAGTAGTACAGGGGCTCAGCCCCAGCATTTT | TRBJ1-5 | - | TRBV19 | -
CASSLDGLVNSGGELFF | TGTGCCAGCAGCTTAGATGGACTAGTAAATTCGGGCGGGGAGCTGTTTTTT | TRBJ2-2 | - | TRBV7-6 | TRBD2
CASSQDGPVWPTEAFF | TGCGCCAGCAGCCAAGATGGGCCGGTGTGGCCCACTGAAGCTTTCTTT | TRBJ1-1 | - | TRBV4-1 | -
CASSRLTSGRSNEQFF | TGCGCCAGCAGCCGCCTGACTAGCGGGAGGAGCAATGAGCAGTTCTTC | TRBJ2-1 | - | TRBV4-3 | TRBD2